The next 16 T cell receptor beta chains were all read from a single sample in a study of response to subunit inactivated influenza vaccine. One entry per CDR3 protein, called by TCRdb with MiXCR from the RT-PCR reads. The table has just under 550,000 distinct CDR3 sequences, 20% to 25% seen once. The same data also went into a second study, on T cells expressing NK-cell markers. As that report states: Template switching by 5'RACE with UMIs generated the TCR beta cDNA.

The sequencing used CD4+ T cells sorted from PBMCs, collected 11 to 12 days after vaccination. The receptors stem from a man aged 50 to 59 who received an inactivated influenza vaccine.

J is TRBJ1-1 and V is TRBV7-8; D is uncertain. The germline V gene has CDR1 SGHVS and CDR2 FQNEAQ. V was pared by 5 bases and J by 1 base, with 8 bases between. The CDR3 totals 13 residues. The CDR3 sequence: CASSMGTNTEAFF. CDR3 bases: TGTGCCAGCAGCATGGGCACGAACACTGAAGCTTTCTTT.

This chain connects TRBV20-1 to TRBJ2-5; 10 bases line up with TRBD2. The CDR3 has 15 residues. J gave up 4 bases and V 6 bases, and 11 bases lay outside the gene matches. The V gene's germline CDR1 is DFQATT and CDR2 SNEGSKA (reference sequence). The CDR3 coding sequence is TGCAGTGCCGACCCTAGCGGGAGTCTTGGAGAGACCCAGTACTTC. This encodes CSADPSGSLGETQYF.

This clonotype was counted between two and nine times. This chain connects TRBV4-3 to TRBJ2-7; 10 bases match TRBD1. The CDR3 is 16 amino acids. Per germline, CDR1 LGHNA and CDR2 YSLEER. V lost 0 bases to trimming and J lost 4 bases; unmatched junction nucleotides: 6. The CDR3 is CASSQDLRTGGYEQYF. The CDR3 coding sequence is TGCGCCAGCAGCCAAGATCTTAGGACAGGGGGTTACGAGCAGTACTTC.

The chain combines TRBV12-3 or TRBV12-4 with TRBJ2-7, with D possibly TRBD1 on 6 matching bases. The CDR3 spans 15 residues. Trimming removed 6 bases from V and 3 bases from J, with 18 bases in between. This chain's CDR3 is CASSRTGRYRYEQYF. DNA of the CDR3: TGTGCCAGCAGCCGAACAGGGCGCTACCGCTACGAGCAGTACTTC.

This clonotype was seen a handful of times. This chain uses TRBV5-6 with TRBJ2-7; 9 bases agree with TRBD1. There are 14 residues in the CDR3. Germline assignment: CDR1 SGHDT and CDR2 YYEEEE. V lost 3 bases, J lost 5 bases, and 6 bases stayed unmatched. The CDR3: CASSSATGGNEQYF. The CDR3 nucleotides read TGTGCCAGCAGCTCCGCAACAGGGGGCAACGAGCAGTACTTC.

This clonotype was seen a handful of times. The chain has TRBV29-1 and TRBJ2-3; the D gene is possibly TRBD2 (5 bases). The CDR3 loop spans 12 amino acids. The germline gives CDR1 SQVTM, CDR2 ANQGSEA. V lost 3 bases and J 4 bases, leaving 8 bases between the germline ends. CDR3 in amino acids: CSVDEGSDTQYF. The CDR3 region has the DNA TGCAGCGTTGACGAGGGATCAGATACGCAGTATTTT.

This sequence joins TRBV18 and TRBJ2-5, with TRBD1 matching over 7 bases. This CDR3 region has 15 residues. The germline gives CDR1 KGHSH, CDR2 LQKENI. Trimming removed 6 bases from V and 0 bases from J; junction bases left unmatched: 7. The CDR3 DNA is TGTGCCAGCTCCCCCGGGACAGAGTACCAAGAGACCCAGTACTTC. Its translation is CASSPGTEYQETQYF.

This clonotype was detected only a few times. The chain carries TRBV20-1 and TRBJ2-3; tentative D call: TRBD1 (6 bases). Looked up from germline, CDR1 is DFQATT and CDR2 is SNEGSKA (reference sequence). Trimming cost V 2 bases and J 6 bases, with 12 bases left between them. CDR3 size: 13 residues. The CDR3 nucleotides read TGCAGTGCTAGACGACAGGCCCGGGATACGCAGTATTTT. This sequence encodes CSARRQARDTQYF.

V usage is TRBV20-1 and J usage is TRBJ2-5; 9 bases fit TRBD1. The CDR3 has 13 amino acids. V was clipped by 4 bases and J by 5 bases; unmatched bases: 5. Germline lookup yields CDR1 DFQATT and CDR2 SNEGSKA (reference sequence). CDR3 coding DNA: TGCAGTGCTATGACAGGGGGTAGGGAGACCCAGTACTTC. Translation: CSAMTGGRETQYF.

The rearrangement links TRBV10-3 to TRBJ2-1, with D uncertain. There are 11 residues in the CDR3. CDR1 and CDR2 (germline): ENHRY, SYGVKD. V lost 2 bases and J 5 bases, leaving 1 base between the germline ends. The CDR3 loop is CAISEHNEQFF. CDR3 in DNA: TGTGCCATCAGTGAGCACAATGAGCAGTTCTTC.

This clonotype came up a few times. The CDR3 spells CASSSDYTGTDTQYF. As DNA, the CDR3 is TGTGCCAGCTCATCGGATTACACAGGCACAGATACGCAGTATTTT. V and J are TRBV18 and TRBJ2-3; D is unclear. CDR1 and CDR2 (germline): KGHSH, LQKENI. V was pared by 5 bases and J by 1 base, with 13 bases between. The CDR3 length is 15 residues.

The chain uses TRBV12-5 and TRBJ2-1; D is possibly TRBD1 or TRBD2 (5 bases each). Germline CDR1 LGHNT, CDR2 FRNRAP. The CDR3 runs to 16 residues. Trimming took off 4 bases at V and 1 base at J, with 14 bases between the two ends. The CDR3, as DNA: TGTGCTAGTGGTTCCGATGGGGACCTATCCTACAATGAGCAGTTCTTC. Translation gives CASGSDGDLSYNEQFF.

This clonotype was counted many times. This chain connects TRBV6-5 to TRBJ1-4, with D possibly being TRBD1 (6 bases). The ends were cut back, 2 bases at V and 3 bases at J, with 10 bases in the middle. The CDR3 is 15 residues long. Germline CDR1 and CDR2: MNHEY and SVGAGI. CDR3 residues: CASSYGGGPNEKLFF. The CDR3 DNA sequence: TGTGCCAGCAGTTACGGAGGGGGGCCTAATGAAAAACTGTTTTTT.

This clonotype was seen ten or more times. The chain uses TRBV4-2 and TRBJ2-7, with D possibly called TRBD1 or TRBD2 (5 bases each). The germline CDR1 and CDR2 sequences are LGHNA and YNFKEQ. The CDR3 has 13 amino acids. Trimming shortened V by 0 bases and J by 6 bases, and 9 bases separated the two germline ends. CDR3 DNA sequence: TGTGCCAGCAGCCAAGATTGGGGGAGCGAGCAGTACTTC. Protein sequence: CASSQDWGSEQYF.

V is TRBV25-1 and J is TRBJ2-4; 10 bases line up with TRBD1. This CDR3 is 14 amino acids long. The trim removed 4 bases at V and 6 bases at J, leaving 3 bases unmatched. Germline-derived CDR1 and CDR2 are MGHDK and SYGVNS. CDR3 nucleotides: TGTGCCAGCAGTGCAAGGACAGGGGGAAACATTCAGTACTTC. Its protein product is CASSARTGGNIQYF.

Many counts were recorded for this clonotype. The genes are TRBV20-1 and TRBJ2-1; possibly TRBD1 for D (5 bases). Germline V CDR1 and CDR2: DFQATT, SNEGSKA (reference sequence). The CDR3 contains 15 residues. Trimming removed 5 bases at V and 2 bases at J, with 16 bases between. This CDR3 is CSAPGLQGTYNEQFF. The CDR3 DNA sequence: TGCAGTGCTCCCGGCTTGCAGGGCACCTACAATGAGCAGTTCTTC.